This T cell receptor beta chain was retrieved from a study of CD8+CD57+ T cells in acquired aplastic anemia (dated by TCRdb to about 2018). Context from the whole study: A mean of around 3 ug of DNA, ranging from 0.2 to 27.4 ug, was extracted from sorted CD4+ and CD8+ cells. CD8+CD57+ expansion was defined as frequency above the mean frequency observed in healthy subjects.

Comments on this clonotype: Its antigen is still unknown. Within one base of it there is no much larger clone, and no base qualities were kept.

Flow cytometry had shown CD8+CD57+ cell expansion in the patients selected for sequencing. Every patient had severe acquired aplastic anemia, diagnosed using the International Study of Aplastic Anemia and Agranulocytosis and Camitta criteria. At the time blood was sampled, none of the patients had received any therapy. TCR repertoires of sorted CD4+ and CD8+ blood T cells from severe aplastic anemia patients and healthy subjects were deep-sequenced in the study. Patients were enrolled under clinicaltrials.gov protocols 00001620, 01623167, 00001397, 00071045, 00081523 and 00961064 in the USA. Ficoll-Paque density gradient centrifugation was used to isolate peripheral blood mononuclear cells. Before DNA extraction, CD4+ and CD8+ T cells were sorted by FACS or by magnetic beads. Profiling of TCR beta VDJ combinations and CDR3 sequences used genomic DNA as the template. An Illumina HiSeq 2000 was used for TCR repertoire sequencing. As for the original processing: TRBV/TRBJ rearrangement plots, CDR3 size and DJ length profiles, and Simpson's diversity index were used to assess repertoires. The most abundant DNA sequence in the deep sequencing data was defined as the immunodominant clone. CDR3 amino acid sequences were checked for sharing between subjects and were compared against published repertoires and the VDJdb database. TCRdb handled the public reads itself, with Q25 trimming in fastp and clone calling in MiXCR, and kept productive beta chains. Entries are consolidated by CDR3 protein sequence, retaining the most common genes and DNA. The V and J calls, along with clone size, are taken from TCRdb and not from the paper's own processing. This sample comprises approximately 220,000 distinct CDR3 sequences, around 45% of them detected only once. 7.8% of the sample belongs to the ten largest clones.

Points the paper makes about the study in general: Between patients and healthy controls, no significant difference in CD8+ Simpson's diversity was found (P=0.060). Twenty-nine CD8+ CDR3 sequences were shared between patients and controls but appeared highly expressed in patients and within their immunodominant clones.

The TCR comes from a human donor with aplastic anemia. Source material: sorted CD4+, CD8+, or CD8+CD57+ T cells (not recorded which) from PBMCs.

CDR3 loop: CASSVGGGMGDTQYF. The DNA sequence is TGTGCCAGCAGCGTAGGAGGGGGGATGGGAGATACGCAGTATTTT. In this chain, TRBV9 is recombined with TRBJ2-3, with the D call tentatively TRBD1 or TRBD2, each fitting 6 bases. The V end loses 0 bases and the J end loses 5 bases, and a stretch of 13 bases separates them. The CDR3, cysteine through phenylalanine, is 15 amino acids long. Of the read, only the CDR3 DNA is kept; its 45 bases are in frame from base 1. As encoded in the germline V gene, CDR1 is SGDLS while CDR2 is YYNGEE.